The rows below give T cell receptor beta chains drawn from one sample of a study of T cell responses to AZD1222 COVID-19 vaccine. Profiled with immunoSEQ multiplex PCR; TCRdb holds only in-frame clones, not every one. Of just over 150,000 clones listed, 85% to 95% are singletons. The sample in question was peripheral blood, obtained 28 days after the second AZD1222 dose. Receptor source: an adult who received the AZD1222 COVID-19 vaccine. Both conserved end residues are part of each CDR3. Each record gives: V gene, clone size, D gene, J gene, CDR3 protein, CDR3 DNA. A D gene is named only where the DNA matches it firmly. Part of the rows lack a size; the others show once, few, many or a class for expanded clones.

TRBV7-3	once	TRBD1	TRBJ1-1	CASSSGQGHTEAFF	TGTGCCAGCAGCTCTGGACAGGGCCACACTGAAGCTTTCTTT
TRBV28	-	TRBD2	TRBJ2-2	CASSFGREVIGELFF	TGTGCCAGCAGTTTTGGACGGGAGGTCATCGGGGAGCTGTTTTTT
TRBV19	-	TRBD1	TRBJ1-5	CASSIGTGASNQPQHF	TGTGCCAGTAGTATCGGGACAGGGGCCTCCAATCAGCCCCAGCATTTT
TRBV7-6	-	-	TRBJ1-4	CASSKRGATNEKLFF	TGTGCCAGCAGCAAAAGGGGTGCAACTAATGAAAAACTGTTTTTT
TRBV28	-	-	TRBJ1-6	CASSSGNNSPLHF	TGTGCCAGCAGTTCAGGAAATAATTCACCCCTCCACTTT
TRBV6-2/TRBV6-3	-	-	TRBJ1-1	CASSPTPINPPAFF	TGTGCCAGCAGCCCAACCCCGATCAACCCCCCGGCTTTCTTT
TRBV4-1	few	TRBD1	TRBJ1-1	CASSHRQGDPTEAFF	TGCGCCAGCAGCCACCGACAGGGGGATCCCACTGAAGCTTTCTTT
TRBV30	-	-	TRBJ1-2	CAWSPNGDPYRGYTF	TGTGCCTGGAGTCCTAACGGTGATCCCTACAGGGGCTACACCTTC
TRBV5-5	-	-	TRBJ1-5	CASSLEGRAQPQHF	TGTGCCAGCAGCTTGGAAGGCAGGGCCCAGCCCCAGCATTTT
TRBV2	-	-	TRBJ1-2	CASTEARGGLYGYTF	TGTGCCAGCACCGAGGCCCGCGGGGGGCTATATGGCTACACCTTC
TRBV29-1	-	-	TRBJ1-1	CSVEGLYTEAFF	TGCAGCGTTGAAGGATTGTACACTGAAGCTTTCTTT
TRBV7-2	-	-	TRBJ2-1	CASSLAGLNEQFF	TGTGCCAGCAGCTTGGCGGGGTTGAATGAGCAGTTCTTC
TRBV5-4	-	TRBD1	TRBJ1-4	CASSFATGVNEKLFF	TGTGCCAGCAGCTTTGCGACAGGGGTAAATGAAAAACTGTTTTTT
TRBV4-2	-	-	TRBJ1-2	CASSQGPGSNYGYTF	TGTGCCAGCAGCCAAGGGCCGGGGTCAAACTATGGCTACACCTTC
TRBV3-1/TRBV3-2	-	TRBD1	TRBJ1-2	CASSQGSTGAFYGYTF	TGTGCCAGCAGCCAAGGTAGCACAGGGGCCTTCTATGGCTACACCTTC
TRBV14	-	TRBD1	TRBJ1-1	CASSPSRGLWAEAFF	TGTGCCAGCTCCCCTTCCAGGGGGCTCTGGGCTGAAGCTTTCTTT
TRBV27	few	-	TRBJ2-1	CASSFKGNEVQFF	TGTGCCAGCAGTTTCAAGGGAAATGAGGTGCAGTTCTTC
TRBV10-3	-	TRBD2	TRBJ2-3	CAISESTAGGGNTQYF	TGTGCCATCAGTGAGTCGACAGCGGGGGGCGGGAATACGCAGTATTTT
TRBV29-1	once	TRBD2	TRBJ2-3	CSNLEWVAGDSTDTQYF	TGCAGCAACCTGGAATGGGTAGCGGGGGATTCCACAGATACGCAGTATTTT
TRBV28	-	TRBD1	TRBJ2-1	CASSLPSRQGYNEQFF	TGTGCCAGCAGTTTACCCTCACGACAGGGCTACAATGAGCAGTTCTTC
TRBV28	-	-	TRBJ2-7	CASNYGDYEQYF	TGTGCCAGCAATTACGGGGACTACGAGCAGTACTTC
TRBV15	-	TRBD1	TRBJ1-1	CATSSRDRVRMNTEAFF	TGTGCCACCAGCAGCCGGGACAGAGTGAGGATGAACACTGAAGCTTTCTTT
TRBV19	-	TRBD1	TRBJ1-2	CASKTGTGVGYTF	TGTGCCAGCAAGACCGGGACAGGGGTTGGCTACACCTTC
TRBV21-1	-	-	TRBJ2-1	CASSKSYWVRLNEQFF	TGTGCCAGCAGCAAGTCTTATTGGGTTAGATTGAATGAGCAGTTCTTC
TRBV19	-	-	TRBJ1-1	CASRPSRDTEAFF	TGTGCCAGTAGGCCGAGCAGGGACACTGAAGCTTTCTTT